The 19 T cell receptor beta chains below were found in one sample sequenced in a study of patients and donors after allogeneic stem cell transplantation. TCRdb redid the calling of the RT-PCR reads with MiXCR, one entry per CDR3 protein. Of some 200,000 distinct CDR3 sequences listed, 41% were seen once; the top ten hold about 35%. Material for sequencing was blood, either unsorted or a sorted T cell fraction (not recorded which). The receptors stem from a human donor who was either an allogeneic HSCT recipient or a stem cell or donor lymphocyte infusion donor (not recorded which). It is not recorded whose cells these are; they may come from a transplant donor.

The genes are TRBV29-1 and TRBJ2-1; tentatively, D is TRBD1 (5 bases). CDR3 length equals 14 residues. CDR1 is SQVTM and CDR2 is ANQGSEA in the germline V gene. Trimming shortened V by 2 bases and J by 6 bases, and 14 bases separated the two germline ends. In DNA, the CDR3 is TGCAGCGTTGAACTAGGGGCGACTGCCAATGAGCAGTTCTTC. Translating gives CSVELGATANEQFF.

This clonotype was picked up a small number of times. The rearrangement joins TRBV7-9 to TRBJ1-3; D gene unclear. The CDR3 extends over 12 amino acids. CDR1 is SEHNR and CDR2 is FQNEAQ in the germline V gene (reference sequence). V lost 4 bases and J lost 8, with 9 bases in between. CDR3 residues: CASSSSQDTIYF. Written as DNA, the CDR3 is TGTGCCAGCAGCTCGTCCCAGGACACCATATATTTT.

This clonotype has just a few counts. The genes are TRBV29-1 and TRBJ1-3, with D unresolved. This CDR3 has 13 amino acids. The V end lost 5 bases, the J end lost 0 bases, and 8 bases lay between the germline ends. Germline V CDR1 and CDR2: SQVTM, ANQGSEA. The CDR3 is CSVLDVSGNTIYF. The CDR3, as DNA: TGCAGCGTTCTTGACGTCTCTGGAAACACCATATATTTT.

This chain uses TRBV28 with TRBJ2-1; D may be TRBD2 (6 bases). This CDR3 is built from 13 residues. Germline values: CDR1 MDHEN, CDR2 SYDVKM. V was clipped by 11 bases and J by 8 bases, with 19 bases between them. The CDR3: CAARRGSMDEQFF. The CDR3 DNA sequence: TGTGCCGCCCGGCGGGGATCTATGGATGAGCAGTTCTTC.

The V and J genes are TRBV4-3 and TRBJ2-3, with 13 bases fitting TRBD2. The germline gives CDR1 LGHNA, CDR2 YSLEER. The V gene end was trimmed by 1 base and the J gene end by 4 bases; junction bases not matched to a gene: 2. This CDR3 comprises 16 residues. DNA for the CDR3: TGCGCCAGCAGCCAAGTACTAGCGGGAGGGGCAGATACGCAGTATTTT. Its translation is CASSQVLAGGADTQYF.

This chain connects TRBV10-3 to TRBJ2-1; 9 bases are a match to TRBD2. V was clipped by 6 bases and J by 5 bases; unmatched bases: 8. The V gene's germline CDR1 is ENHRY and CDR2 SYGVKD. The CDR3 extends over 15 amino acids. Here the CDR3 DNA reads TGTGCCATCAGGTCTAGCGGGACTACTAACAATGAGCAGTTCTTC. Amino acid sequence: CAIRSSGTTNNEQFF.

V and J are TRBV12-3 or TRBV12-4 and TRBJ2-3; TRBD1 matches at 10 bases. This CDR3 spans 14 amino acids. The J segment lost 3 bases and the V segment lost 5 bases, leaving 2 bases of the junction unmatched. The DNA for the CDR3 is TGTGCCAGCAGTCTGGGACAGGGGACAGATACGCAGTATTTT. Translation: CASSLGQGTDTQYF.

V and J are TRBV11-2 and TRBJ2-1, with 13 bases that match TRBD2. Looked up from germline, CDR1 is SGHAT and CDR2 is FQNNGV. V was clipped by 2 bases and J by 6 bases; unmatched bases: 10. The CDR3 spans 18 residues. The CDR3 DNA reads TGTGCCAGCAGCTTAACATTCACTAGCGGGAGGGCTTTCAATGAGCAGTTCTTC. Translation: CASSLTFTSGRAFNEQFF.

The CDR3 DNA reads TGTGCCAGCAGCTCGACTAACATTCAGTACTTC. Translated: CASSSTNIQYF. This chain links TRBV7-2 with TRBJ2-4; D remains ambiguous. Trimming cost V 4 bases and J 7 bases, with 5 bases left between them. Germline V CDR1 and CDR2: SGHTA, FQGNSA. This CDR3 is built from 11 residues.

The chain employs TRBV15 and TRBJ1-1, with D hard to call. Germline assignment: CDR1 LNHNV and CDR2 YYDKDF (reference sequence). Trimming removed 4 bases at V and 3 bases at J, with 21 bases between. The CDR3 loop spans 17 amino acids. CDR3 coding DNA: TGTGCCACCAGCAAAACGGGGTTACGAAAGTGGGACACTGAAGCTTTCTTT. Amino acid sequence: CATSKTGLRKWDTEAFF.

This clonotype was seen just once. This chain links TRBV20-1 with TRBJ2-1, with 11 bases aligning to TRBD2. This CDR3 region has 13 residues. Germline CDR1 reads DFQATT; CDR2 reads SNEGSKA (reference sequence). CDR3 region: CSLSGRAINEQFF. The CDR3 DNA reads TGCAGCCTTAGCGGGAGGGCCATCAATGAGCAGTTCTTC.

The CDR3 coding sequence is TGCAGCGTCCCCGCGGACGTTCAGTTCTTC. Residues: CSVPADVQFF. This rearrangement joins TRBV29-1 to TRBJ2-1; D is unclear. Germline CDR1 reads SQVTM; CDR2 reads ANQGSEA. V dropped 6 bases and J dropped 13 bases, with 13 bases sitting between them. There are 10 residues in the CDR3.

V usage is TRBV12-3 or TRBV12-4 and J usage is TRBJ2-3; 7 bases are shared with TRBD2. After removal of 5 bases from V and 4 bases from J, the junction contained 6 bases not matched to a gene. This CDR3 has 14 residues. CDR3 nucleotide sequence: TGTGCCAGCAGTCTCGCGGGAGACCCAGATACGCAGTATTTT. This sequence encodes CASSLAGDPDTQYF.

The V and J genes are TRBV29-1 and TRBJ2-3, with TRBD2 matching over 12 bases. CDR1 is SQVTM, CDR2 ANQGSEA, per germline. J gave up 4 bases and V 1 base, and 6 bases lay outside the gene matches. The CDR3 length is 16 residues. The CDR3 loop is CSVEGLAGGPPDTQYF. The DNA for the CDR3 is TGCAGCGTTGAAGGGCTAGCGGGAGGGCCTCCAGATACGCAGTATTTT.

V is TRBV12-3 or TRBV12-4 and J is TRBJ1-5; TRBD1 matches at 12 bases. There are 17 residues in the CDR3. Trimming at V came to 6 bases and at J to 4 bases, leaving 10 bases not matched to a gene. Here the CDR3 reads CASRSGRGQGANQPQHF. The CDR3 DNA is TGTGCCAGCAGATCTGGACGGGGACAGGGGGCAAATCAGCCCCAGCATTTT.

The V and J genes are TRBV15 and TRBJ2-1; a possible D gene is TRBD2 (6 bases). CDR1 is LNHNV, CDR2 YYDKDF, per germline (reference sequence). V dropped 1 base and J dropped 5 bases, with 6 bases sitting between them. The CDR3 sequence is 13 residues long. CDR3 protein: CATSRGGNNEQFF. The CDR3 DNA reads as TGTGCCACCAGCAGAGGCGGGAACAATGAGCAGTTCTTC.

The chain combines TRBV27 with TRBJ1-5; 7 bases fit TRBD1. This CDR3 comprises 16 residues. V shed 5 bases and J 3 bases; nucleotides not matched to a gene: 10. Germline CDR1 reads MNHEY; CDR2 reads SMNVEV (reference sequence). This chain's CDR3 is CASSLQGWSDNQPQHF. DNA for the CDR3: TGTGCCAGCAGTCTACAGGGGTGGAGTGACAATCAGCCCCAGCATTTT.

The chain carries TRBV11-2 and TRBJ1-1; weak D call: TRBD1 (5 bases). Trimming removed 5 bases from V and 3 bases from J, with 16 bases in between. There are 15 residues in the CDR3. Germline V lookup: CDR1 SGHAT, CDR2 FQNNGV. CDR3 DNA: TGTGCCAGCAGCCTCGGGGAGGGAGGGGACACTGAAGCTTTCTTT. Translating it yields CASSLGEGGDTEAFF.

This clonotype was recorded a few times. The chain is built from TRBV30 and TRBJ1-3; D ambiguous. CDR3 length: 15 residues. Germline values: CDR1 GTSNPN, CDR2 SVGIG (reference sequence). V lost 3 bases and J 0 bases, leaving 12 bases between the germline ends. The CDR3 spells CAWRKRRNSGNTIYF. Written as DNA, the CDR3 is TGTGCCTGGAGAAAGAGGAGAAACTCTGGAAACACCATATATTTT.